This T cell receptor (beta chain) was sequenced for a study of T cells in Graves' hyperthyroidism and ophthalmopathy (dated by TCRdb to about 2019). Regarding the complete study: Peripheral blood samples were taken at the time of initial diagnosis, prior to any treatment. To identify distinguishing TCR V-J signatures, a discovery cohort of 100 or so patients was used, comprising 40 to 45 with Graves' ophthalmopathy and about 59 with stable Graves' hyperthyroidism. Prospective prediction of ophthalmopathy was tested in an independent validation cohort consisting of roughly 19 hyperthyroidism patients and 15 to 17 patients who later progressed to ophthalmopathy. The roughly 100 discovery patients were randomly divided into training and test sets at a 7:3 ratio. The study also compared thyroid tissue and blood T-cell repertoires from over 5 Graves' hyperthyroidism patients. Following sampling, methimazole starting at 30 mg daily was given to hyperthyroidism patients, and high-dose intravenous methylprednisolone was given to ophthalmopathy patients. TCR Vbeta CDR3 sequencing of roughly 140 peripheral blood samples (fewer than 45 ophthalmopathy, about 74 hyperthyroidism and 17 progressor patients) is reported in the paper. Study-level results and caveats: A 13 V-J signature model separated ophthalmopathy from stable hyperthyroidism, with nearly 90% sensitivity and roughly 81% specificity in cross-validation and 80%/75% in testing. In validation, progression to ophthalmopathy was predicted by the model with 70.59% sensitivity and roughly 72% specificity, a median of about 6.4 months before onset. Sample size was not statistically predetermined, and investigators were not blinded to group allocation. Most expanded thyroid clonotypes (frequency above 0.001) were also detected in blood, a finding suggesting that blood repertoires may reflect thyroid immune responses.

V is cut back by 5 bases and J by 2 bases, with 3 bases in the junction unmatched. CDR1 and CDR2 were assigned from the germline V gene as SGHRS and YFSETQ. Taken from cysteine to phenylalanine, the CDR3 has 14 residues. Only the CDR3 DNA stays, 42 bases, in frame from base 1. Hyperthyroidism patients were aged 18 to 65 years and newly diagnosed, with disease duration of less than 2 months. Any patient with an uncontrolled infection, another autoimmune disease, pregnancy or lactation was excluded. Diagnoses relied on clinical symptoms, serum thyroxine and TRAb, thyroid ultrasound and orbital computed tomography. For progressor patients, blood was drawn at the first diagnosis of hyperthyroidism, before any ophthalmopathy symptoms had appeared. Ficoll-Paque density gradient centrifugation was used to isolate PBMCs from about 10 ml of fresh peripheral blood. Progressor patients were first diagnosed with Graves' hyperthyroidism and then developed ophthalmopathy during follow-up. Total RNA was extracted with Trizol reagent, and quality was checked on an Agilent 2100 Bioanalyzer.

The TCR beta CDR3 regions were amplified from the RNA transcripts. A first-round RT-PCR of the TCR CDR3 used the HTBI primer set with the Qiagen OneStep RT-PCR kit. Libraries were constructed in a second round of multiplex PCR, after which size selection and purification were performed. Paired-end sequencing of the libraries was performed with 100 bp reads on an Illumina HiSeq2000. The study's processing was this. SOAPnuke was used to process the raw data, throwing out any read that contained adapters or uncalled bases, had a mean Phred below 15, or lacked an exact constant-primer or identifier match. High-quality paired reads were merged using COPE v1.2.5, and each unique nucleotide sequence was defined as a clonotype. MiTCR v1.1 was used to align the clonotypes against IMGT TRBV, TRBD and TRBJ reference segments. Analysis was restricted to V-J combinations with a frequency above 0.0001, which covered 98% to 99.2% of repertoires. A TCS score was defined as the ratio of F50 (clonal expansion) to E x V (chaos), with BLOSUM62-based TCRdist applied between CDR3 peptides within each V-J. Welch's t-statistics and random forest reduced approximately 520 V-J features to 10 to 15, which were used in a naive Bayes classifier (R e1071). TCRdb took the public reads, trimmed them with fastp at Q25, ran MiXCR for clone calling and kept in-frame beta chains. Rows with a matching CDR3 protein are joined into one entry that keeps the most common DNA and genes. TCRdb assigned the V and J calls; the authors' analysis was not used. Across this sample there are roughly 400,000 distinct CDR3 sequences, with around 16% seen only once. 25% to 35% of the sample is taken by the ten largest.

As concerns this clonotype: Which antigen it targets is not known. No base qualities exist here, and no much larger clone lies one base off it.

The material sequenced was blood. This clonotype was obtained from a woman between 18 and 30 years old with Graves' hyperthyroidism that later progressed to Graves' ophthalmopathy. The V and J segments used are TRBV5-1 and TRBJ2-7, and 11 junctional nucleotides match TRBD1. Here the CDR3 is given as CASRTGQGAYEQYF. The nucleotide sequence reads TGCGCCAGCAGGACGGGACAGGGGGCCTACGAGCAGTACTTC.